The 27 T cell receptor beta chains in this list originate from one sample, sequenced in a study of immune cell composition in non-small cell lung cancer. Normal lung was sampled as far from the tumour as possible, at least 3 cm. TCRdb keeps only in-frame clones here, not all; method: immunoSEQ multiplex PCR. Counted here are approximately 2,500 clones, 74% occurring once; the ten biggest clones make up around 13%. Specimen: non-adjacent lung tissue. Receptor source: a human donor with non-small cell lung cancer.

This chain uses TRBV5-4 with TRBJ2-3; the D is unclear. Per germline, CDR1 SGHNT and CDR2 YYREEE (reference sequence). The CDR3 covers 15 residues. V was pared by 1 base and J by 2 bases, with 11 bases between. The CDR3 DNA follows: TGTGCCAGCAGCTTGCTACCACTCCACACAGATACGCAGTATTTT. This sequence encodes CASSLLPLHTDTQYF.

The rearrangement uses TRBV27 and TRBJ1-2, with 7 bases matching TRBD1. The CDR3 runs to 15 residues. Unmatched junction bases numbered 15, after V lost 6 bases and J lost 8 bases. The germline gives CDR1 MNHEY, CDR2 SMNVEV (reference sequence). DNA of the CDR3: TGTGCCAGCAGGCCCAAAACAGGGGTTGACGGCGGCTACACCTTC. As protein: CASRPKTGVDGGYTF.

The chain uses TRBV6-6 and TRBJ2-5; D might be TRBD2 (6 bases). V lost 2 bases, J lost 5 bases, and 15 bases lay in between. The CDR3 loop spans 15 amino acids. The germline CDR1 and CDR2 sequences are MNHNY and SVGAGI (reference sequence). CDR3 loop: CASSYDSGLGETQYF. CDR3 nucleotides: TGTGCCAGCAGTTACGACAGCGGGCTTGGCGAGACCCAGTACTTC.

The chain employs TRBV5-1 and TRBJ1-4; 7 bases are a match to TRBD1. The CDR3 extends over 14 amino acids. V shed 2 bases and J 7 bases; nucleotides not matched to a gene: 5. Germline V gene lookup returns CDR1 SGHRS and CDR2 YFSETQ. CDR3 residues: CASSFPGGTEKLFF. CDR3 DNA sequence: TGCGCCAGCAGCTTCCCAGGGGGAACTGAAAAACTGTTTTTT.

V gene TRBV4-1 combines with J gene TRBJ2-5; TRBD1 matches at 7 bases. J lost 1 base, V lost 4 bases, and 6 bases had no gene match. This CDR3 contains 15 residues. CDR1 and CDR2 (germline): MGHRA, YSYEKL. The CDR3 DNA is TGCGCCAGCAGCCTCGGACAGGCCGTCCAAGAGACCCAGTACTTC. It yields the protein CASSLGQAVQETQYF.

This clone was counted between two and nine times. In nucleotides, the CDR3 is TGTGCCAGCAGTTTATTGAGGGGGTCCAGGGGGCCCCAGCATTTT. It encodes CASSLLRGSRGPQHF. The chain joins TRBV28 to TRBJ1-5; TRBD1 is a possible D gene (6 bases). The V gene lost 1 base and the J gene lost 9 bases, with 16 bases spanning the gap. The CDR3 totals 15 residues. CDR1 MDHEN and CDR2 SYDVKM come from the germline V gene.

The chain uses TRBV19 and TRBJ2-1, with TRBD2 matching over 10 bases. CDR1 and CDR2 from the germline V gene are LNHDA and SQIVND (reference sequence). The CDR3 length is 15 residues. The V segment lost 7 bases and the J segment 9 bases; nucleotides outside the gene matches: 12. CDR3 region: CASMLLAGASTEQFF. In nucleotides, the CDR3 is TGTGCCAGTATGCTTCTAGCGGGAGCAAGCACTGAGCAGTTCTTC. Using reference TRBV19 and TRBJ2-1 for the parts outside the CDR3, the full variable domain is DGGITQSPKYLFRKEGQNVTLSCEQNLNHDAMYWYRQDPGQGLRLIYYSQIVNDFQKGDIAEGYSVSREKKESFPLTVTSAQKNPTAFYLCASMLLAGASTEQFFGPGTRLTVL.

The chain carries TRBV19 and TRBJ2-7, with 8 bases fitting TRBD1. Germline V gene data show CDR1 as LNHDA and CDR2 as SQIVND (reference sequence). CDR3 size: 13 residues. V shed 6 bases, J shed 6 bases, and the junction held 7 bases outside the gene matches. The CDR3 DNA sequence: TGTGCCAGTAGAACTGGACAGGGTAGCGAGCAGTACTTC. This translates into CASRTGQGSEQYF.

This chain connects TRBV6-6 to TRBJ2-7, with 12 positions matching TRBD2. In germline, CDR1 is MNHNY, CDR2 SVGAGI (reference sequence). V shed 7 bases and J 7 bases; nucleotides not matched to a gene: 5. The CDR3 extends over 13 amino acids. The CDR3 DNA reads as TGTGCCAGCAAGGCTAGCGGGAGGGGGGAGCAGTACTTC. Amino acid sequence: CASKASGRGEQYF.

The rearrangement joins TRBV9 to TRBJ2-1, with D possibly TRBD2 on 5 matching bases. The germline CDR1 and CDR2 sequences are SGDLS and YYNGEE. The CDR3 runs to 16 residues. With 0 bases removed from V and 3 bases from J, the gap between germline ends came to 13 bases. The CDR3 DNA reads TGTGCCAGCAGCGTAGGGGTGGGAGTTGGCTACAATGAGCAGTTCTTC. Residues: CASSVGVGVGYNEQFF.

The chain is built from TRBV7-2 and TRBJ2-1; D perhaps matches TRBD2 (5 bases). Germline lookup yields CDR1 SGHTA and CDR2 FQGNSA. The CDR3 sequence is 12 residues long. V was trimmed by 5 bases and J by 7 bases, leaving 9 bases between them. The CDR3 region has the DNA TGTGCCAGCAGCCAAGAGCGGAATGAGCAGTTCTTC. This sequence encodes CASSQERNEQFF.

The chain is built from TRBV29-1 and TRBJ2-5; a weak D match, TRBD1 (6 bases). V was trimmed by 7 bases and J by 1 base, leaving 13 bases between them. From germline, CDR1 is SQVTM and CDR2 ANQGSEA. The CDR3 has 13 amino acids. The CDR3 DNA sequence: TGCAGCGCTGCAACAGGGTTCCAAGAGACCCAGTACTTC. This translates into CSAATGFQETQYF.

For the CDR3, the DNA is TGTGCCAGCAGTGAAGTATTCGGCTACGAGCAGTACTTC. Residues: CASSEVFGYEQYF. V gene TRBV2 combines with J gene TRBJ2-7; D remains ambiguous. The germline V gene has CDR1 SNHLY and CDR2 FYNNEI. V lost 1 base, J lost 3 bases, and 7 bases lay in between. CDR3 length: 13 residues.

This chain joins TRBV9 and TRBJ2-2; tentatively, D is TRBD2 (6 bases). This CDR3 comprises 14 residues. The germline gives CDR1 SGDLS, CDR2 YYNGEE. Trimming removed 5 bases at V and 5 bases at J, with 13 bases between. CDR3 DNA sequence: TGTGCCAGCAGGAAGGGCGGGACGACCGGGGAGCTGTTTTTT. It specifies CASRKGGTTGELFF. Together with reference TRBV9 and TRBJ2-2, the CDR3 gives the full variable domain: DSGVTQTPKHLITATGQRVTLRCSPRSGDLSVYWYQQSLDQGLQFLIQYYNGEERAKGNILERFSAQQFPDLHSELNLSSLELGDSALYFCASRKGGTTGELFFGEGSRLTVL.

This chain uses TRBV18 with TRBJ1-6; TRBD1 is a possible D gene (5 bases). V gave up 3 bases and J gave up 14 bases, with 23 bases separating them. Germline V gene lookup returns CDR1 KGHSH and CDR2 LQKENI. The CDR3 spans 16 residues. This chain's CDR3 is CASSPLISGGGVSLHF. As DNA, the CDR3 is TGTGCCAGCTCACCTCTAATCTCGGGCGGGGGAGTATCCCTCCACTTT.

This chain joins TRBV11-2 and TRBJ2-1; 13 positions match TRBD2. The germline gives CDR1 SGHAT, CDR2 FQNNGV. This CDR3 region has 16 residues. J gave up 7 bases and V 4 bases, and 7 bases lay outside the gene matches. This CDR3 is CASSSLEGLAGNEQFF. DNA of the CDR3: TGTGCCAGCAGCTCTCTAGAGGGACTAGCGGGGAATGAGCAGTTCTTC.

On this clone itself: Germline is not matched at one junction end, which may reflect a read error. This chain uses TRBV18 with TRBJ2-4; D unresolved. Germline V gene lookup returns CDR1 KGHSH and CDR2 LQKENI. This CDR3 comprises 16 residues. The DNA for the CDR3 is TGTGCCGGCTCACCACCATTGGCCACGGCCAAAAACATTCAGTACTTC. As protein: CAGSPPLATAKNIQYF. Full variable domain (outside the CDR3, taken from reference TRBV18 and TRBJ2-4): NAGVMQNPRHLVRRRGQEARLRCSPMKGHSHVYWYRQLPEEGLKFMVYLQKENIIDESGMPKERFSAEFPKEGPSILRIQQVVRGDSAAYFCAGSPPLATAKNIQYFGAGTRLSVL.

The V call is TRBV19, the J call TRBJ2-1; the D is unclear. The germline gives CDR1 LNHDA, CDR2 SQIVND (reference sequence). V dropped 2 bases and J dropped 7 bases, with 15 bases sitting between them. The CDR3 extends over 15 amino acids. CDR3 nucleotides: TGTGCCAGTAGTATACAGTTAACAGCTTCTAATGAGCAGTTCTTC. It translates to CASSIQLTASNEQFF.

The chain has TRBV4-2 and TRBJ2-3, with no clear D. Germline CDR1 LGHNA, CDR2 YNFKEQ. The CDR3 contains 14 residues. With 3 bases removed from V and 2 bases from J, the gap between germline ends came to 9 bases. The CDR3 DNA reads TGTGCCAGCAGCCACGCACAAACCACAGATACGCAGTATTTT. Protein sequence: CASSHAQTTDTQYF.

The chain combines TRBV5-1 with TRBJ2-5; the match to TRBD2 covers 12 bases. The CDR3 consists of 16 residues. V lost 3 bases to trimming and J lost 2 bases; unmatched junction nucleotides: 5. From germline, CDR1 is SGHRS and CDR2 YFSETQ. The CDR3 protein is CASSWRLAGDQETQYF. As DNA, the CDR3 is TGCGCCAGCAGCTGGCGACTAGCGGGAGATCAAGAGACCCAGTACTTC.

J is TRBJ1-5 and V is TRBV28; D not certain. Germline CDR1 and CDR2: MDHEN and SYDVKM. The CDR3 totals 15 residues. Trimming took 3 bases from V and 0 from J, leaving 9 bases between them. The CDR3 region has the DNA TGTGCCAGCAGTTTGGAGGTTTTTAGCAATCAGCCCCAGCATTTT. Encoded protein: CASSLEVFSNQPQHF.

The chain is built from TRBV28 and TRBJ1-2; tentatively, D is TRBD1 (5 bases). The germline V gene encodes CDR1 MDHEN and CDR2 SYDVKM. Deletions cut 6 bases from V and 6 bases from J, with 17 bases between. The CDR3 has 14 residues. As DNA, the CDR3 is TGTGCCAGCAGACCTCCGGAGGGGCGGGATGGCTACACCTTC. It specifies CASRPPEGRDGYTF.

The chain combines TRBV7-2 with TRBJ2-1, with 8 bases matching TRBD2. CDR1 SGHTA and CDR2 FQGNSA come from the germline V gene. Trimming cost V 8 bases and J 6 bases; bases outside gene matches: 9. The CDR3 runs 14 residues. In DNA, the CDR3 is TGTGCCAGCTTGAGCGGGAGTAACGGCAATGAGCAGTTCTTC. Translating gives CASLSGSNGNEQFF.

The gene calls are TRBV15 and TRBJ2-1, with 14 positions matching TRBD2. V lost 6 bases, J lost 0 bases, and 7 bases stayed unmatched. From germline, CDR1 is LNHNV and CDR2 YYDKDF (reference sequence). The CDR3 loop spans 18 amino acids. This chain's CDR3 is CATRGTSGSRVSYNEQFF. Here the CDR3 DNA reads TGTGCCACCAGGGGGACTAGCGGGAGTAGGGTCTCCTACAATGAGCAGTTCTTC.

The V gene is TRBV4-2, the J gene TRBJ1-4; 8 bases line up with TRBD1. The CDR3 totals 15 residues. With 4 bases clipped from V and 3 bases from J, the junction kept 4 bases outside the gene matches. CDR1 and CDR2 from the germline V gene are LGHNA and YNFKEQ. The DNA for the CDR3 is TGTGCCAGCAGCCCGCCAGGGGGCTCTAATGAAAAACTGTTTTTT. Translating it yields CASSPPGGSNEKLFF.

This chain uses TRBV6-5 with TRBJ1-1; D perhaps matches TRBD1 (5 bases). This CDR3 spans 12 amino acids. In germline, CDR1 is MNHEY, CDR2 SVGAGI. V lost 5 bases to trimming and J lost 7 bases, with 11 bases between them. Written as DNA, the CDR3 is TGTGCCAGCAGTGCCGGGGGTAGTGAAGCTTTCTTT. Its protein is CASSAGGSEAFF.

As regards this clone: Additional DNA sequences in this sample encode the identical CDR3. This chain links TRBV19 with TRBJ2-3; D is uncertain. Trimming removed 5 bases at V and 0 bases at J, with 9 bases between. The CDR3 runs 14 residues. Germline-derived CDR1 and CDR2 are LNHDA and SQIVND (reference sequence). CDR3 in DNA: TGTGCCAGTAGTTCGTCCGGGAGCACAGATACGCAGTATTTT. It is translated as CASSSSGSTDTQYF.